The clone carrying this T cell receptor beta chain was seen only a few times. The antigen remains unidentified. The data originate from a study of T cell responses to AZD1222 COVID-19 vaccine. The study's findings and limits: Of the AZD1222 recipients, only six or seven were seropositive at baseline. Dominant CD4 TCR responses targeted spike regions 160-218 and 743-854.

Clones were read by immunoSEQ multiplex PCR, and TCRdb kept only the in-frame ones, dropping some. The data contain over 150,000 clones, 85% to 95% of them singletons. Looked up from germline, CDR1 is SGHNT and CDR2 is YENEEA. Trimming cost V 5 bases and J 4 bases, with 14 bases left between them. CDR3 size: 14 residues. This specimen was peripheral blood, taken 28 days after the second AZD1222 dose. The chain is built from TRBV11-3 and TRBJ1-1; D perhaps matches TRBD1 (5 bases). The source of this sequence is an adult who received the AZD1222 COVID-19 vaccine. DNA for the CDR3: TGTGCCAGCAGCCTCACTAGGAGGGGCACTGAAGCTTTCTTT. It specifies CASSLTRRGTEAFF.